This paragraph reports one T cell receptor (beta chain). Recruits, aged 18 to 89 years, lived in 24 US areas. The CDR3 spans 15 residues. V trimming: 2 bases; J trimming: 5 bases; junction bases outside the gene matches: 7. Per the germline V gene, CDR1 is LGHDT and CDR2 is YNNKEL (reference sequence). This entry belongs to a study of blood T cell repertoires in COVID-19. Repertoires were generated with immunoSEQ multiplex PCR, while TCRdb's copy carries only in-frame clones and drops some. The sample includes over 200,000 clones, approximately 90% of them seen just once. This TCR was sampled from a woman aged 40-49 years with acute COVID-19. The sample comprised PBMCs or T cells enriched from blood (not recorded which). The rearrangement links TRBV3-1 (or the pseudogene TRBV3-2) to TRBJ2-5; TRBD2 agrees at 8 bases. In DNA, the CDR3 is TGTGCCAGCAGCCAAATAGCGGGGTCACGGGAGACCCAGTACTTC. Translated: CASSQIAGSRETQYF.